The entry that follows covers one T cell receptor beta chain sequence. The antigen is unknown. The germline CDR1 and CDR2 sequences are WSHSY and SAAADI. The CDR3 contains 14 residues. Trimming took 7 bases from V and 3 from J; bases not matched to a gene: 7. This sample was taken from a study of shared clonotypes between healthy human individuals. Overall study: Three men and a couple of women, aged 18 to 49, were donors. Study-wide points: Naive CD4 clonotypes were shared across a handful of donors at approximately 5.3%.

Using immunoSEQ multiplex PCR, the repertoire was profiled, and TCRdb retains in-frame clones only, with some absent. This repertoire shows some 2,400,000 clones, nearly 97% found once; its top ten account for approximately 0.13%. The origin of this receptor is a man aged 18 to 29 in good health. Sequenced input: naive CD4+ T cells sorted from blood. Regarding subset: CD45RA+ positively selected. This chain connects TRBV10-2 to TRBJ2-7; the match to TRBD2 covers 9 bases. The DNA for the CDR3 is TGCGCCAGCAATCTAGCGGGGCCTCTCTACGAGCAGTACTTC. It yields the protein CASNLAGPLYEQYF.